Listed below are T cell receptor beta chains from one sample, sequenced in a study of CD8 T cells in ankylosing spondylitis. TCRdb redid the calling of the 5' RACE reads with MiXCR, one entry per CDR3 protein. The sample records under 85,000 distinct CDR3 sequences, roughly 5.2% being singletons. Sequencing was performed on blood, either unsorted or a sorted T cell fraction (not recorded which). These receptors were taken from a male donor with ankylosing spondylitis or in good health (not recorded which). CDR3s include the opening cysteine and the closing phenylalanine or tryptophan. D genes are given only for firm matches. Size is stated as once, few, many, or a class for an expanded clone.

v_gene,j_gene,d_gene,abundance,CDR3nt,CDR3aa
TRBV7-2,TRBJ1-5,TRBD1,many,TGTGCCAGCAGCTTATATGGGACAGACAATCATCCCCAGCATTTT,CASSLYGTDNHPQHF
TRBV28,TRBJ2-7,NA,many,TGTGCCAGCAGTACACGACTGGACTCCTACGAGCAGTACTTC,CASSTRLDSYEQYF
TRBV10-3,TRBJ1-1,TRBD1,many,TGTGCCATCAGTGAGAAGGACAGGGTTGTTTTCTTT,CAISEKDRVVFF
TRBV7-6,TRBJ1-4,NA,few,TGTGCCAGCAGCTCTCGAACAGGGACGGGAGGTGAAAAACTGTTTTTT,CASSSRTGTGGEKLFF
TRBV6-1,TRBJ1-1,NA,many,TGTGCCAGCACCGGGACACCGAACACTGAAGCTTTCTTT,CASTGTPNTEAFF
TRBV24-1,TRBJ2-5,NA,many,TGTGCCACCAGTGCGAACAGACAAGAGACCCAGTACTTC,CATSANRQETQYF
TRBV15,TRBJ1-5,NA,many,TGTGCCACCAGCAGAGGAACGGGAAGCAATCAGCCCCAGCATTTT,CATSRGTGSNQPQHF
TRBV20-1,TRBJ2-5,NA,many,TGCAGTGTTATCAGGCAAGAGACCCAGTACTTC,CSVIRQETQYF
TRBV11-2,TRBJ2-5,NA,many,TGTGCCAGCAGCTTAGACCCGGCGCCCGAGTGGGGGACCCAGTACTTC,CASSLDPAPEWGTQYF
TRBV20-1,TRBJ2-7,TRBD1,many,TGCAGTGCTAGAGATCCCGGACAGGGCTACGAGCAGTACTTC,CSARDPGQGYEQYF
TRBV24-1,TRBJ2-3,NA,many,TGTGCCACCAGTGAACAAATCACAGATACGCAGTATTTT,CATSEQITDTQYF
TRBV20-1,TRBJ2-2,NA,many,TGCAGTGCTAGAGAGGCGCCCGGGCAGAGCACCGGGGAGCTGTTTTTT,CSAREAPGQSTGELFF
TRBV19,TRBJ1-1,NA,many,TGTGCCAGTAGTATAATGAGTGGCTGGGCGACGGGGAACACTGAAGCTTTCTTT,CASSIMSGWATGNTEAFF
TRBV6-1,TRBJ1-5,NA,many,TGTGCCAGCAGTCTGACTAGCAATCAGCCCCAGCATTTT,CASSLTSNQPQHF
TRBV4-1,TRBJ1-4,NA,many,TGCGCCAGCAGCCGTCCGCTTAATGAAAAACTGTTTTTT,CASSRPLNEKLFF
TRBV20-1,TRBJ2-7,TRBD1,many,TGCAGTGCTAGAGTAGGGACAGGGCATTCTGGCGAGCAGTACTTC,CSARVGTGHSGEQYF
TRBV19,TRBJ2-1,TRBD1,many,TGTGCCAGTAGGGGGGGGACAGGGATGTACAATGAGCAGTTCTTC,CASRGGTGMYNEQFF
TRBV20-1,TRBJ2-1,NA,many,TGCAGTGCTAGGGACCGCGGGAAATTCTACAATGAGCAGTTCTTC,CSARDRGKFYNEQFF
TRBV20-1,TRBJ1-1,NA,many,TGCAGTGCCCCTAATACCAGGGCTGAAGCTTTCTTT,CSAPNTRAEAFF
TRBV7-6,TRBJ2-3,TRBD2,many,TGTGCCAGCAGCCCAGAGACTAGCGGGGTGGCAGATACGCAGTATTTT,CASSPETSGVADTQYF
TRBV7-6,TRBJ2-1,NA,many,TGTGCCAGCAGCTTAGGGGGATCAACGAATGAGCAGTTCTTC,CASSLGGSTNEQFF
TRBV4-2,TRBJ1-3,NA,many,TGTGCCAGCAGCCAAGATCCGGAAATCTCTGGAAACACCATATATTTT,CASSQDPEISGNTIYF
TRBV10-3,TRBJ2-1,NA,many,TGTGCCATCAGTGGGTCGGGTAACAATGAGCAGTTCTTC,CAISGSGNNEQFF
TRBV20-1,TRBJ2-3,NA,many,TGCAGTGCTAGAGATGGCGGCGGCCACACAGATACGCAGTATTTT,CSARDGGGHTDTQYF
TRBV6-1,TRBJ1-2,NA,many,TGTGCCAGCAGTAGAACAGCAGACTATGGCTACACCTTC,CASSRTADYGYTF
TRBV24-1,TRBJ1-1,NA,many,TGTGCCACCAGTGGCGCCGGGGGACTAGCTTTCTTT,CATSGAGGLAFF